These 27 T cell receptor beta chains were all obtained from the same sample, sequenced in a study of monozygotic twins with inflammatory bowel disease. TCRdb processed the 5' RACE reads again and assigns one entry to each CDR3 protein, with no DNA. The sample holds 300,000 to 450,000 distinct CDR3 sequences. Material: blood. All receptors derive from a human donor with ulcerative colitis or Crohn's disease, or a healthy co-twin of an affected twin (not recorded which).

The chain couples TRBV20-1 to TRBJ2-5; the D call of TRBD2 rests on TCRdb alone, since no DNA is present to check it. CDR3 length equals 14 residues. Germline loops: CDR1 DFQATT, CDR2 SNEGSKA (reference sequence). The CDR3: CSARLTSGGETQYF.

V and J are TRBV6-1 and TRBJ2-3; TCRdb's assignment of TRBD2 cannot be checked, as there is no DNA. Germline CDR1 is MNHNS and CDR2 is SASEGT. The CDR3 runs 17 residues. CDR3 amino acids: CASSTPNSRYSSDTQYF.

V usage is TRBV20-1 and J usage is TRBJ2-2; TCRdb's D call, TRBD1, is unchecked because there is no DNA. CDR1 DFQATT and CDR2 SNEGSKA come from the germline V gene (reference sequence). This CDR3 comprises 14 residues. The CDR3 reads CSAPLSGNTGELFF.

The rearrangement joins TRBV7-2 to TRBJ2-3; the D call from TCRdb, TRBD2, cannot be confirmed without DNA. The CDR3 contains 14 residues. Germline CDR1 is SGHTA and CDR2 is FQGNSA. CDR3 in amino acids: CASSSGLVTDTQYF. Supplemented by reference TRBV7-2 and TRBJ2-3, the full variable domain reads GAGVSQSPSNKVTEKGKDVELRCDPISGHTALYWYRQSLGQGLEFLIYFQGNSAPDKSGLPSDRFSAERTGGSVSTLTIQRTQQEDSAVYLCASSSGLVTDTQYFGPGTRLTVL.

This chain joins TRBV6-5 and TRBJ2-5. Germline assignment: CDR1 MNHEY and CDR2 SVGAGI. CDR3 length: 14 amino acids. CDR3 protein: CASSYSPAEETQYF.

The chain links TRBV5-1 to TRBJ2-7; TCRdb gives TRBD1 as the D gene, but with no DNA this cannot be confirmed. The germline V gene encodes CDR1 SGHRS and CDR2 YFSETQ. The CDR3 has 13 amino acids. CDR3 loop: CASSLGGYYEQYF.

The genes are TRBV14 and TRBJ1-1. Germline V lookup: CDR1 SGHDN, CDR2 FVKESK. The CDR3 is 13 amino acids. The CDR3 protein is CASSYYWGTEAFF. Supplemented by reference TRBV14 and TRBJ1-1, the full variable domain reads EAGVTQFPSHSVIEKGQTVTLRCDPISGHDNLYWYRRVMGKEIKFLLHFVKESKQDESGMPNNRFLAERTGGTYSTLKVQPAELEDSGVYFCASSYYWGTEAFFGQGTRLTVV.

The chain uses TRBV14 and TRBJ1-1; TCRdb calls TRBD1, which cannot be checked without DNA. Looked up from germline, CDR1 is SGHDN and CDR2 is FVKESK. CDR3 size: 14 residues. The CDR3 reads CASSQGGRLNEAFF.

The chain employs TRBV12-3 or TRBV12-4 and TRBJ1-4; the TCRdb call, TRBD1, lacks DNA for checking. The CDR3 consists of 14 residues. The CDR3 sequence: CASSGTGGAEKLFF.

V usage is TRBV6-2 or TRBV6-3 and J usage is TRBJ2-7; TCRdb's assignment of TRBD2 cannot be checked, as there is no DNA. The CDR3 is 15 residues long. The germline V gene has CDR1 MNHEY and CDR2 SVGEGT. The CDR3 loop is CASSDGLAGGYEQYF.

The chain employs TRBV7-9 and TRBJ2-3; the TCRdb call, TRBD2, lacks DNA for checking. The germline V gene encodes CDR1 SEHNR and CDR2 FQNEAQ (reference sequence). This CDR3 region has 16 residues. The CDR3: CASSSTSGGRTDTQYF.

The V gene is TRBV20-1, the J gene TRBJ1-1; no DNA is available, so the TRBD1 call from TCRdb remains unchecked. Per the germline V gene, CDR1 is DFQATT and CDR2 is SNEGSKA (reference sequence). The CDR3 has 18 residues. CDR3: CSARDRPGQDVPNTEAFF.

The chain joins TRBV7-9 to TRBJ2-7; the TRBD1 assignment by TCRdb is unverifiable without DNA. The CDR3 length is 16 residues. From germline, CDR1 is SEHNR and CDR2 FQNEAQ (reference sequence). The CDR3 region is CASSIHVGPKDYEQYF.

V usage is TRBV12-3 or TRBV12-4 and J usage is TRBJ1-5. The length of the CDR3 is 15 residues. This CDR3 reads CASSPTAQGYQPQHF.

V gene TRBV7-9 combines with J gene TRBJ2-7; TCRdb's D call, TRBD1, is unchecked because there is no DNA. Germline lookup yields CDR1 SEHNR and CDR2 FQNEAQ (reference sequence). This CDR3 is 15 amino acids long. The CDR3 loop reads CASSVPPSGAYEQYF.

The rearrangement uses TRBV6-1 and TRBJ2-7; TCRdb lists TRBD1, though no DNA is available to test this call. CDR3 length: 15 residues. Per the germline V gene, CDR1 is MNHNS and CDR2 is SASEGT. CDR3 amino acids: CASKRSGFPAYEQYF.

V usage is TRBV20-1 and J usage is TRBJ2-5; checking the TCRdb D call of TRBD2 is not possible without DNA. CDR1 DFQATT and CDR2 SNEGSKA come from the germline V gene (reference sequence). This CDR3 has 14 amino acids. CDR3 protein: CSASPHTYQETQYF.

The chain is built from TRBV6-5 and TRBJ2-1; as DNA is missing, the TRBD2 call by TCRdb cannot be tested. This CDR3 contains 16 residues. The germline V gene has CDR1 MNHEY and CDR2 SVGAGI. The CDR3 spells CASSYIAGGPYNEQFF.

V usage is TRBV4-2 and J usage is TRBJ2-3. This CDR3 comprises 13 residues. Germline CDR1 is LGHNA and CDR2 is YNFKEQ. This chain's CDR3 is CASSQRVAYTQYF.

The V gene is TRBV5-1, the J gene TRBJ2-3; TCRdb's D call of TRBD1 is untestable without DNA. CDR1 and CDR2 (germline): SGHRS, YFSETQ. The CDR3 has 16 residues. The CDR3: CASADGNPGLGGTQYF.

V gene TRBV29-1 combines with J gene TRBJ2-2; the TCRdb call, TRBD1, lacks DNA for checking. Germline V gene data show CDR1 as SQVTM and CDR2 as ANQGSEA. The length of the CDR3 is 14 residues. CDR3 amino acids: CSVVETVNTGELFF.

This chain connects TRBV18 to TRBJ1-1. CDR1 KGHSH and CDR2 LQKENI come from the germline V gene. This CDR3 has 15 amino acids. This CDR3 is CASSPPSGTNTEAFF.

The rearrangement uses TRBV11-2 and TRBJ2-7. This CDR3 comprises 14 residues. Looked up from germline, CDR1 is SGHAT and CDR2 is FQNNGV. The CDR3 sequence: CASSVGLGSYEQYF.

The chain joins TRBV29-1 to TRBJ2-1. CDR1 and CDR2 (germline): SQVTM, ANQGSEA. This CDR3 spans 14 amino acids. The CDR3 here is CSVEDLVGYNEQFF.

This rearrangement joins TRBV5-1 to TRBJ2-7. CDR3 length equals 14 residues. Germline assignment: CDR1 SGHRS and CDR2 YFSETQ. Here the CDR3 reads CASSFPGSPYEQYF. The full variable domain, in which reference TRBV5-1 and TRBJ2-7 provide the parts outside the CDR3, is KAGVTQTPRYLIKTRGQQVTLSCSPISGHRSVSWYQQTPGQGLQFLFEYFSETQRNKGNFPGRFSGRQFSNSRSEMNVSTLELGDSALYLCASSFPGSPYEQYFGPGTRLTVT.

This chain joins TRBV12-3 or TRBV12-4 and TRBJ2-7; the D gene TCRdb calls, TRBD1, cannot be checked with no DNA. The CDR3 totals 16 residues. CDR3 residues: CASSLGTGGLSYEQYF.

This CDR3 reads CASSLDGLGEGQPQHF. The chain joins TRBV7-2 to TRBJ1-5. Germline assignment: CDR1 SGHTA and CDR2 FQGNSA. CDR3 size: 16 residues.